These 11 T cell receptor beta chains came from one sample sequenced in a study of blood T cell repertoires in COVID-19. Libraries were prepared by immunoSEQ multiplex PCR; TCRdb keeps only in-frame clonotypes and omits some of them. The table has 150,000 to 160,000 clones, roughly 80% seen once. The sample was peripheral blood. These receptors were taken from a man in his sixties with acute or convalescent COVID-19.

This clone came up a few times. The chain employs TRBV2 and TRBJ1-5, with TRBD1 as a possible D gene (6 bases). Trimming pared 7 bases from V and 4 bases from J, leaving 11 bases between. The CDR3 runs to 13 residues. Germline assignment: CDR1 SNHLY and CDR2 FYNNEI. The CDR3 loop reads CASNDRWNQPQHF. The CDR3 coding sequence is TGTGCCAGCAATGACAGGTGGAATCAGCCCCAGCATTTT.

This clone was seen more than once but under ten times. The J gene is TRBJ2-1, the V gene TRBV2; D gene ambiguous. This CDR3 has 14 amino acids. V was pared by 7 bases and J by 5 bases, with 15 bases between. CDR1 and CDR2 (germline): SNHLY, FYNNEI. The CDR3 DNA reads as TGTGCCAGCATGCGCGGCAACTTAGACAATGAGCAGTTCTTC. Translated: CASMRGNLDNEQFF.

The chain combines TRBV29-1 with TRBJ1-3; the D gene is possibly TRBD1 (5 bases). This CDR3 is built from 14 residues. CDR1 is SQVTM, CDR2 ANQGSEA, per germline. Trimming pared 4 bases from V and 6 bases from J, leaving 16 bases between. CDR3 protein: CSVGGELGSNTIYF. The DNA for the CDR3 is TGCAGCGTTGGGGGCGAACTGGGTTCAAACACCATATATTTT.

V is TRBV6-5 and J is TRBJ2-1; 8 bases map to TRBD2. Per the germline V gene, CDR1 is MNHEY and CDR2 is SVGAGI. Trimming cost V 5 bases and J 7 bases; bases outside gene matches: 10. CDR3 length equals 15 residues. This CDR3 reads CASSHGGAGLNEQFF. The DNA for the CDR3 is TGTGCCAGCAGTCACGGGGGGGCCGGATTAAATGAGCAGTTCTTC.

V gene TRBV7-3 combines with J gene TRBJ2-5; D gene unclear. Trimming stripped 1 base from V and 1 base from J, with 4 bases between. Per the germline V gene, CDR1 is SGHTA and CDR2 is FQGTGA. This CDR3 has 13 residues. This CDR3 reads CASSLRAQETQYF. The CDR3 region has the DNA TGTGCCAGCAGCTTAAGGGCCCAAGAGACCCAGTACTTC.

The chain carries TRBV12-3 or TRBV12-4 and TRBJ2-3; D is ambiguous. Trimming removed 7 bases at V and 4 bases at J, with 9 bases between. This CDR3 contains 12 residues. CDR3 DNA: TGTGCCAGCACCATTACGGCAGATACGCAGTATTTT. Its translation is CASTITADTQYF.

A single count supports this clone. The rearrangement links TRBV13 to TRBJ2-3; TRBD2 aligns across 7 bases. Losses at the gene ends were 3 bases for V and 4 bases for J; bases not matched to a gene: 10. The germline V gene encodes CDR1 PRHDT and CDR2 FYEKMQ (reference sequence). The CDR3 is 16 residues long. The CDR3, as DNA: TGTGCCAGCAGCTTCCGGGAGGCAGGGAGGTCAGATACGCAGTATTTT. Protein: CASSFREAGRSDTQYF.

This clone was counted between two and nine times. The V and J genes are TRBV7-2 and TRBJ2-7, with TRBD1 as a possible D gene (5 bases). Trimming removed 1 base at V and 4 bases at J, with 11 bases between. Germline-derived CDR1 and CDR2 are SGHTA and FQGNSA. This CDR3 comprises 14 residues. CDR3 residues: CASSLVSAGYEQYF. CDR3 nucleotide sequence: TGTGCCAGCAGCTTAGTGTCGGCAGGGTACGAGCAGTACTTC.

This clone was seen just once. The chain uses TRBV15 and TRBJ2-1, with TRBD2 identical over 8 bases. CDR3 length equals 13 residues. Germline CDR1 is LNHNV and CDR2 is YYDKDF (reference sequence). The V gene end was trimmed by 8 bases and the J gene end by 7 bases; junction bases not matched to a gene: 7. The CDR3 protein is CATDRLALNEQFF. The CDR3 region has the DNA TGTGCCACCGATAGACTAGCGTTAAATGAGCAGTTCTTC.

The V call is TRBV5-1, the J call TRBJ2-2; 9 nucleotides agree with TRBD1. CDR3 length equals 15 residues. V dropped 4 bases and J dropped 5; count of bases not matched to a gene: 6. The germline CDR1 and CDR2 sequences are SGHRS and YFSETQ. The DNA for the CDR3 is TGCGCCAGCAGCAAGGGGACAGGGAAGACCGGGGAGCTGTTTTTT. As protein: CASSKGTGKTGELFF. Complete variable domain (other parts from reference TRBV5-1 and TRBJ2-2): KAGVTQTPRYLIKTRGQQVTLSCSPISGHRSVSWYQQTPGQGLQFLFEYFSETQRNKGNFPGRFSGRQFSNSRSEMNVSTLELGDSALYLCASSKGTGKTGELFFGEGSRLTVL.

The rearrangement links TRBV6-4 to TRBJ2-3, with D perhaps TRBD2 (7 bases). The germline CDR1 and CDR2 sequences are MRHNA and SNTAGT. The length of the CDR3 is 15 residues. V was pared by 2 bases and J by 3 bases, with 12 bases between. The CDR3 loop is CASSDRGGATDTQYF. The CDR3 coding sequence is TGTGCCAGCAGTGACCGCGGGGGCGCGACAGATACGCAGTATTTT.